A selection of T cell receptor beta chains follows, all from one sample in a study of cytomegalovirus exposure and HLA in healthy donors. The repertoire was sequenced with immunoSEQ multiplex PCR; TCRdb's copy has only in-frame clones and lacks some. Among fewer than 100,000 clones listed, roughly 80% were seen once. The sequenced material came from PBMCs. The origin of the receptors is a man aged 35 to 55 in good health and CMV-seronegative. Both conserved end residues are part of each CDR3. A D gene is named only where the DNA matches it firmly. A row's size may be missing; if present it is once, few, many or a size class.

v_gene: TRBV9; abundance: .; d_gene: TRBD1; j_gene: TRBJ1-2; CDR3nt: TGTGCCAGCAGCGGGCCGGACAGGGGGAAACCGCTCTATGGCTACACCTTC; CDR3aa: CASSGPDRGKPLYGYTF
v_gene: TRBV19; abundance: few; d_gene: .; j_gene: TRBJ1-5; CDR3nt: TGTGCCAGTAGTATTTGGGGGCATAGCAATCAGCCCCAGCATTTT; CDR3aa: CASSIWGHSNQPQHF
v_gene: TRBV7-9; abundance: once; d_gene: .; j_gene: TRBJ2-7; CDR3nt: TGTGCCAGCAGCTTAGCAGGCGACATTCGTGGGCAGTACTTC; CDR3aa: CASSLAGDIRGQYF
v_gene: TRBV6-5; abundance: .; d_gene: TRBD1; j_gene: TRBJ2-2; CDR3nt: TGTGCCAGCAGTTCCCCGACAGGGGCCGGGGAGCTGTTTTTT; CDR3aa: CASSSPTGAGELFF
v_gene: TRBV11-3; abundance: .; d_gene: .; j_gene: TRBJ2-5; CDR3nt: TGTGCCAGCAGCTTACACAACCAAGAGACCCAGTACTTC; CDR3aa: CASSLHNQETQYF
v_gene: TRBV29-1; abundance: .; d_gene: TRBD1; j_gene: TRBJ1-2; CDR3nt: TGCAGCGTTGAAGCTACAGGGGGCGCGAGCCTAGGCTACACCTTC; CDR3aa: CSVEATGGASLGYTF
v_gene: TRBV2; abundance: few; d_gene: TRBD1; j_gene: TRBJ1-1; CDR3nt: TGTGCCAGCAGCGCAACCGGGACAGCGAACACTGAAGCTTTCTTT; CDR3aa: CASSATGTANTEAFF
v_gene: TRBV2; abundance: .; d_gene: TRBD1; j_gene: TRBJ2-7; CDR3nt: TGTGCCAGCAGGCCACGGACAGGGATTTTGTCCTACGAGCAGTACTTC; CDR3aa: CASRPRTGILSYEQYF
v_gene: TRBV7-2; abundance: .; d_gene: TRBD1; j_gene: TRBJ2-3; CDR3nt: TGTGCCAGCAGCGTACAGGGGGCAGATACGCAGTATTTT; CDR3aa: CASSVQGADTQYF
v_gene: TRBV5-1; abundance: .; d_gene: TRBD1; j_gene: TRBJ2-5; CDR3nt: TGCGCCAGCAGCCTCGGGACAGAAGAGACCCAGTACTTC; CDR3aa: CASSLGTEETQYF
v_gene: TRBV11-3; abundance: .; d_gene: TRBD1; j_gene: TRBJ2-1; CDR3nt: TGTGCCAGCAGCTCGGGACAGGGACTCTACAATGAGCAGTTCTTC; CDR3aa: CASSSGQGLYNEQFF
v_gene: TRBV11-2; abundance: .; d_gene: TRBD2; j_gene: TRBJ2-7; CDR3nt: TGTGCCAGCAGCTTCGTTAAGACTAGCGGGGGGCTTGGAGAGCAGTACTTC; CDR3aa: CASSFVKTSGGLGEQYF
v_gene: TRBV7-6; abundance: few; d_gene: .; j_gene: TRBJ2-3; CDR3nt: TGTGCCAGCAGCCCGCACGGGGATACGCAGTATTTT; CDR3aa: CASSPHGDTQYF
v_gene: TRBV27; abundance: .; d_gene: .; j_gene: TRBJ2-3; CDR3nt: TGTGCCAGCAGTTTATGGGCGGTGGGGGGTAGCACAGATACGCAGTATTTT; CDR3aa: CASSLWAVGGSTDTQYF